The 8 T cell receptor beta chains reported below all come from one sample, sequenced in a study of T cell responses to AZD1222 COVID-19 vaccine. Profiled with immunoSEQ multiplex PCR; TCRdb holds only in-frame clones, not every one. The profile covers under 250,000 clones, with roughly 91% appearing a single time and roughly 0.99% taken by the ten largest. Source: peripheral blood, taken on day 0 of MenACWY control vaccination. The receptors derive from an adult in good health.

The chain couples TRBV3-1 (or the pseudogene TRBV3-2) to TRBJ2-3; 11 positions match TRBD2. The J segment lost 4 bases and the V segment lost 1 base, leaving 4 bases of the junction unmatched. The CDR3 spans 16 residues. Germline loops: CDR1 LGHDT, CDR2 YNNKEL (reference sequence). CDR3 residues: CASSQVTSGTADTQYF. CDR3 bases: TGTGCCAGCAGCCAAGTGACTAGCGGGACGGCAGATACGCAGTATTTT.

This clone was recorded only once. The CDR3 sequence is CASSPVYAGGPPDTQYF. CDR3 bases: TGTGCCAGCAGCCCCGTGTACGCGGGGGGGCCCCCAGATACGCAGTATTTT. The rearrangement uses TRBV3-1 (or the pseudogene TRBV3-2) and TRBJ2-3, with 9 bases matching TRBD2. The CDR3 consists of 17 residues. J was trimmed by 4 bases and V by 4 bases; bases with no gene match: 12. Germline CDR1 is LGHDT and CDR2 is YNNKEL (reference sequence).

This chain connects TRBV15 to TRBJ2-1; 7 bases fit TRBD2. Trimming cost V 2 bases and J 1 base; bases outside gene matches: 11. The CDR3 loop spans 18 amino acids. CDR1 is LNHNV, CDR2 YYDKDF, per germline (reference sequence). CDR3 coding DNA: TGTGCCACCAGCAGATCCCCGTTAAAGCGGGATTCCTACAATGAGCAGTTCTTC. Its protein product is CATSRSPLKRDSYNEQFF.

DNA of the CDR3: TGCGCCCACTGGGAGGGACAGCTCTACGAGCAGTACTTC. Protein sequence: CAHWEGQLYEQYF. The chain has TRBV5-1 and TRBJ2-7; the D gene could be TRBD1 or TRBD2 (7 bases each). The CDR3 runs to 13 residues. The germline V and J ends were trimmed by 10 bases and 3 bases, with 17 bases remaining between them. CDR1 SGHRS and CDR2 YFSETQ come from the germline V gene.

The genes are TRBV30 and TRBJ1-1, with D maybe TRBD1 (5 bases). This CDR3 has 12 amino acids. CDR1 and CDR2 from the germline V gene are GTSNPN and SVGIG (reference sequence). Trimming left V 1 base short and J 7 bases short, with 10 bases between. CDR3 bases: TGTGCCTGGAGTGGGCGACAGCGTGAAGCTTTCTTT. It specifies CAWSGRQREAFF.

The rearrangement joins TRBV19 to TRBJ2-7; D may correspond to TRBD1 or TRBD2 (5 bases each). Germline V CDR1 and CDR2: LNHDA, SQIVND (reference sequence). V was pared by 4 bases and J by 0 bases, with 13 bases between. The CDR3 has 15 residues. CDR3 DNA: TGTGCCAGTAGTAGTCGAGGGGCGAGCTCCTACGAGCAGTACTTC. Translated: CASSSRGASSYEQYF.

The CDR3 DNA reads TGTGCCAGTAATCTAGGACAGGGGGCTTCTGGAAACACCATATATTTT. Translating gives CASNLGQGASGNTIYF. The rearrangement uses TRBV19 and TRBJ1-3; 11 bases match TRBD1. Germline loops: CDR1 LNHDA, CDR2 SQIVND (reference sequence). The CDR3 contains 16 residues. Unmatched junction bases numbered 6, after V lost 7 bases and J lost 1 base.

V is TRBV9 and J is TRBJ1-6; D might be TRBD1 (6 bases). CDR3 length equals 16 residues. The ends were cut back, 0 bases at V and 3 bases at J, with 10 bases in the middle. Looked up from germline, CDR1 is SGDLS and CDR2 is YYNGEE. The CDR3 coding sequence is TGTGCCAGCAGCGTAGAAGGGGGAGGCTATAATTCACCCCTCCACTTT. It specifies CASSVEGGGYNSPLHF.